This record looks at one TCR beta chain sequence and its context. Its matching antigen is unknown. This sample stems from a study of Tregs in tolerant kidney transplant recipients. TCRdb keeps only in-frame clones here, not all; method: immunoSEQ multiplex PCR. The repertoire holds 68,000 or so clones, with around 84% as singletons. Thawed PBMCs were FACS-sorted into unstimulated CD4+CD25+CD127- regulatory T cells, CD4+CD25- non-regulatory cells, CD4 and CD8 cells. General study points: Findings come from small patient numbers and require larger validation.

CDR1 is SEHNR, CDR2 FQNEAQ, per germline (reference sequence). This CDR3 has 13 residues. V was clipped by 0 bases and J by 5 bases, with 7 bases between them. The sequenced sample was CD4+ T cells from blood. The receptor was isolated from a human donor in good health. V usage is TRBV7-9 and J usage is TRBJ2-5, with D perhaps assigned TRBD1 or TRBD2 (5 bases each). CDR3 nucleotide sequence: TGTGCCAGCAGCTTAGCCGGGGCCGAGACCCAGTACTTC. Translated: CASSLAGAETQYF.